This T cell receptor (beta chain) was identified during a study of blood T cells in healthy people across ages. Concerning this clonotype: A much larger clone is a single base away; this may be a read error.

Next came a second PCR, run for about 6 to 11 cycles, which used a sample-barcoded 5' primer along with a J-beta primer mix. TCRdb used MiXCR to reprocess the 5' RACE reads, holding one entry per CDR3 protein. The table records 800,000 to 950,000 distinct CDR3 sequences, roughly 29% of them present only once. The CDR3 sequence is 15 residues long. CDR1 and CDR2 (germline): MNHEY, SVGEGT. Germline trimming cut 5 bases from V and 1 base from J; bases unmatched to any gene: 5. Another study also made use of these data, one on T cells of mothers and their children. This second study says: The overlap seen between related mothers and children slightly exceeded that of unrelated pairs, though not significantly.

The sample taken for sequencing was blood. The V gene is TRBV6-2 or TRBV6-3, the J gene TRBJ2-7; TRBD1 matches 10 bases. The TCR sequence derives from a middle-aged woman in good health. The CDR3 reads CASSGDRGPSYEQYF. The DNA of the CDR3 is TGTGCCAGCAGTGGGGACAGGGGACCTTCCTACGAGCAGTACTTC.